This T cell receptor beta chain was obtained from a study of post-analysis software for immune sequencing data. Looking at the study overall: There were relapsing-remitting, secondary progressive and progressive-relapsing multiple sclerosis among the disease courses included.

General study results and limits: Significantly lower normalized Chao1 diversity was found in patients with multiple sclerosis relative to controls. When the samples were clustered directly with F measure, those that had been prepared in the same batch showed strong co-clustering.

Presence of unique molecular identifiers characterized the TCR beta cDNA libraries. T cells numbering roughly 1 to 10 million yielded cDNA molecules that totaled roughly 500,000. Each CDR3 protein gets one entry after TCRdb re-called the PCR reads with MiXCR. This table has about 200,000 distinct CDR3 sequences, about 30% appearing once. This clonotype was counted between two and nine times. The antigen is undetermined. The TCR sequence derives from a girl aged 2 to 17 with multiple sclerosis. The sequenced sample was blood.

CDR3: CASSNRARLSTQYF. The CDR3 DNA follows: TGTGCCAGCAGTAACCGGGCCCGGCTTTCTACGCAGTATTTT. The rearrangement uses TRBV6-5 and TRBJ2-3; D is unresolved. The CDR3 runs 14 residues. The V end lost 5 bases, the J end lost 8 bases, and 17 bases lay between the germline ends. CDR1 and CDR2 from the germline V gene are MNHEY and SVGAGI.